This T cell receptor (beta chain) emerged from a study of T cells after yellow fever vaccination. The overall study: Preparing low-cell-number fractions relied on SMART-Seq v4 Ultra Low Input.

Conversion of TCR transcripts into cDNA relied on 5'RACE template switching, which added a universal primer site and UMIs. TCRdb independently ran MiXCR on the 5' RACE reads; one entry per CDR3 protein. This table has around 26,000 distinct CDR3 sequences, around 3.4% appearing once. Unmatched junction bases numbered 7, after V lost 5 bases and J lost 5 bases. Germline assignment: CDR1 SGHKS and CDR2 YYEKEE (reference sequence). This CDR3 has 15 amino acids. This clonotype was seen at least ten times. Notes on the study in general: Sorted repertoires could include abundant contaminating clonotypes from bulk cells.

The TCR was taken from a man aged 18 to 30 who received the YFV17D yellow fever vaccine. This sample comprised PBMCs, either bulk or a sorted T-cell subset (CD4+, CD8+, memory, or dextramer-sorted; not recorded which), obtained about 49 days after the first yellow fever vaccination. The chain combines TRBV5-5 with TRBJ2-5; 12 bases match TRBD1. CDR3 sequence (DNA): TGTGCCAGCAGGGCCGGGACAGGGGGCGTTGAGACCCAGTACTTC. This encodes CASRAGTGGVETQYF.